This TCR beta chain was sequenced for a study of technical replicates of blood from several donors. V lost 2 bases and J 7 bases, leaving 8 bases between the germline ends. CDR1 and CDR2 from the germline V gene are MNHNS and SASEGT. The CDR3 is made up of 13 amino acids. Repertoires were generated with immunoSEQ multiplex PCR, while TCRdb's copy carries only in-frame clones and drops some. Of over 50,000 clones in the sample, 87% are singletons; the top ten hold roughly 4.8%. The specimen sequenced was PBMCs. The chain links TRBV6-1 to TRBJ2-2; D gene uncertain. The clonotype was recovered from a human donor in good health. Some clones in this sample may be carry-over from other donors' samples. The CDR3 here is CASSERYGGELFF. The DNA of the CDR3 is TGTGCCAGCAGTGAACGTTACGGCGGGGAGCTGTTTTTT.